This TCR beta chain was captured in a study of radiotherapy plus CTLA-4 blockade in lung cancer. TCRdb's copy holds only in-frame clones and misses some; the assay was immunoSEQ multiplex PCR. The sample includes 55,000 to 70,000 clones, around 85% of them seen just once. Findings and caveats of the study: Some TCR clones had been derived from tumors. These clones expanded in peripheral blood after radiotherapy plus ipilimumab.

On this clone: The antigen is unknown.

The CDR3 runs 16 residues. Per germline, CDR1 SGHRS and CDR2 YFSETQ. J gave up 10 bases and V 0 bases, and 15 bases lay outside the gene matches. Material: peripheral blood, obtained from a patient treated with radiotherapy plus ipilimumab. This rearrangement joins TRBV5-1 to TRBJ1-2; 7 bases align to TRBD1. The clonotype comes from a human donor with non-small cell lung cancer who had a complete response to radiotherapy plus ipilimumab. The CDR3 nucleotides are TGCGCCAGCAGCTTGGTGCCCGGACAGGAAAGGGCGGACTACACCTTC. It yields the protein CASSLVPGQERADYTF.